This TCR beta chain stems from a study of cytomegalovirus exposure and HLA in healthy donors. About the research overall: As an earlier analysis found, some 170 million T cells yielded fewer than 130 million unique TCR beta sequences.

The CDR3 runs to 15 residues. Germline V gene data show CDR1 as SGHTA and CDR2 as FQGTGA. The junction had 5 bases not matched to a gene; V was cut back by 2 bases and J by 5 bases. This clone turned up a few times. Its antigen is as yet unknown. Study-wide findings and caveats: A later analysis reportedly found that, within productive TCRs, an Asian-associated ancestry cluster had fewer N-insertions than the mean observed across the approximately 700 donors. Most TCR sequences showed up rarely, but some public TCRs showed up in many donors.

Researchers ran the PCR with 60 Vbeta and 13 Jbeta primers. How the authors handled the data: The count from a later analysis was some 83 million unique TCR beta chains, roughly 11 million of them shared. The data were produced by immunoSEQ multiplex PCR, yet TCRdb's version contains in-frame clones alone and is incomplete. V and J calls and clone size follow that table, whereas D and trimming were derived from the DNA. The sample lists 100,000 to 150,000 clones; about 10% were seen once. This TCR was recovered from a woman younger than 35 in good health and CMV-seropositive. Sequencing was done on a sample of PBMCs. V and J are TRBV7-3 and TRBJ2-3; TRBD2 matches 9 bases. Here the CDR3 DNA reads TGTGCCAGCAGCTTAGCGGGAGGGCCAATAGATACGCAGTATTTT. Residues: CASSLAGGPIDTQYF.